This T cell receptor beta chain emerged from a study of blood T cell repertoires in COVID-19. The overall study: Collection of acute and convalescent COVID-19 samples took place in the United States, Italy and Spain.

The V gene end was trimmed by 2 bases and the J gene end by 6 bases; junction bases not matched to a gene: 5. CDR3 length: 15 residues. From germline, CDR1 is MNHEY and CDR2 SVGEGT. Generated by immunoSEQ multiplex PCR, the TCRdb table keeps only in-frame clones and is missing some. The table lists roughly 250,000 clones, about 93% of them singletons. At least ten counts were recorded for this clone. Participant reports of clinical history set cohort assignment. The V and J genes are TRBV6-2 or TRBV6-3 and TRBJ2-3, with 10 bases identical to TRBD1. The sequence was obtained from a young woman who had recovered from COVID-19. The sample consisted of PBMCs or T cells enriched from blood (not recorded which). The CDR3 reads CASSYTTGGFDTQYF. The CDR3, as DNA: TGTGCCAGCAGTTACACGACAGGGGGCTTCGATACGCAGTATTTT.